Presented here are 28 T cell receptor beta chains from one specimen sequenced in a study of Ad26.COV2.S vaccination and SARS-CoV-2 variants. This sample's treatment: around 19 received Ad26.COV2.S at low or high dose, single or two shots; 5 received placebo; per-sample allocation not given. Each sample was drawn 63 days after the first injection (of vaccine or placebo). Sequencing was performed with immunoSEQ multiplex PCR; in TCRdb, only in-frame clones are kept and a portion is missing. The repertoire holds some 250,000 clones, with 85% to 90% as singletons. This specimen was peripheral blood, taken in a trial of Ad26.COV2.S vaccine versus placebo. The receptor set was obtained from a person between 18 and 65 years old who received the Ad26.COV2.S COVID-19 vaccine or a placebo.

This rearrangement joins TRBV5-6 to TRBJ1-5; D is perhaps TRBD1 (5 bases). CDR1 is SGHDT, CDR2 YYEEEE, per germline. The CDR3 contains 15 residues. Deletions cut 4 bases from V and 3 bases from J, with 14 bases between. CDR3 protein: CASSAGGEDNQPQHF. CDR3 DNA sequence: TGTGCCAGCAGCGCCGGGGGGGAGGACAATCAGCCCCAGCATTTT. The full variable domain, completed using reference TRBV5-6 and TRBJ1-5, is DAGVTQSPTHLIKTRGQQVTLRCSPKSGHDTVSWYQQALGQGPQFIFQYYEEEERQRGNFPDRFSGHQFPNYSSELNVNALLLGDSALYLCASSAGGEDNQPQHFGDGTRLSIL.

The CDR3 is CASSFGGPWFGTQYF. As DNA, the CDR3 is TGTGCCAGCAGCTTTGGGGGGCCCTGGTTTGGGACGCAGTATTTT. The chain recombines TRBV5-5 with TRBJ2-3; the D call may be TRBD1 or TRBD2 (6 bases each). Germline CDR1 reads SGHKS; CDR2 reads YYEKEE (reference sequence). The CDR3 runs 15 residues. V was clipped by 2 bases and J by 9 bases, with 19 bases between them.

The chain recombines TRBV5-6 with TRBJ2-3; D is tentatively TRBD1 or TRBD2 (7 bases each). Germline V gene sequence: CDR1 SGHDT, CDR2 YYEEEE. CDR3 length: 17 amino acids. The ends were cut back, 3 bases at V and 0 bases at J, with 17 bases in the middle. CDR3 loop: CASSSRGPSGSTDTQYF. For the CDR3, the DNA is TGTGCCAGCAGCTCTAGGGGGCCTAGCGGTAGCACAGATACGCAGTATTTT.

The table lists this clone with a few counts. The chain combines TRBV9 with TRBJ1-5, with D hard to call. This CDR3 comprises 14 residues. Looked up from germline, CDR1 is SGDLS and CDR2 is YYNGEE. The V end was cut by 1 base, the J end by 4 bases, with 9 bases between. Here the CDR3 reads CASSVSGSNQPQHF. The CDR3 nucleotides read TGTGCCAGCAGCGTAAGTGGGTCTAATCAGCCCCAGCATTTT.

The rearrangement joins TRBV28 to TRBJ1-6, with D tentatively TRBD1 (5 bases). The CDR3 is 14 residues long. V was pared by 7 bases and J by 6 bases, with 13 bases between. Looked up from germline, CDR1 is MDHEN and CDR2 is SYDVKM. In DNA form, the CDR3 reads TGTGCCAGCATTCCTGGGGGAGGTAATTCACCCCTCCACTTT. Amino acid sequence: CASIPGGGNSPLHF.

The V gene is TRBV4-2, the J gene TRBJ2-5, with D possibly being TRBD2 (6 bases). CDR3 size: 15 residues. From germline, CDR1 is LGHNA and CDR2 YNFKEQ. V was shortened by 1 base and J by 3 bases, with 12 bases between the two germline ends. CDR3 nucleotides: TGTGCCAGCAGCCAAGTAAGTACGGGAGAAGAGACCCAGTACTTC. Protein: CASSQVSTGEETQYF.

The chain employs TRBV10-3 and TRBJ2-1, with D perhaps being TRBD1 or TRBD2 (6 bases each). CDR3 length: 14 residues. The germline V gene encodes CDR1 ENHRY and CDR2 SYGVKD. V lost 6 bases, J lost 0 bases, and 9 bases lay in between. CDR3 in amino acids: CAIRRDISYNEQFF. Written as DNA, the CDR3 is TGTGCCATCAGGCGGGACATCTCCTACAATGAGCAGTTCTTC.

The chain couples TRBV5-6 to TRBJ2-1; a weak D match, TRBD2 (6 bases). The CDR3 length is 16 residues. Between the trimmed V and J ends, which lost 4 bases and 4 bases, there was a span of 18 bases. The germline V gene encodes CDR1 SGHDT and CDR2 YYEEEE. CDR3 DNA sequence: TGTGCCAGCAGCGCCTGGACGTGGGGGAGGTACAATGAGCAGTTCTTC. This translates into CASSAWTWGRYNEQFF.

The CDR3 region has the DNA TGTGCCAGCAGCCCAGGAGGCTCTGGAAACACCATATATTTT. Residues: CASSPGGSGNTIYF. This sequence joins TRBV3-1 (or the pseudogene TRBV3-2) and TRBJ1-3; D is unclear. V shed 4 bases and J shed 0 bases, with 7 bases lying between them. Germline V lookup: CDR1 LGHDT, CDR2 YNNKEL (reference sequence). The CDR3 is 14 amino acids.

The chain recombines TRBV14 with TRBJ2-5, with 12 bases fitting TRBD2. The CDR3 totals 18 residues. Germline lookup yields CDR1 SGHDN and CDR2 FVKESK. Trimming at V came to 4 bases and at J to 5 bases, leaving 14 bases not matched to a gene. The CDR3 here is CASSRGPLLAGGPETQYF. The CDR3 DNA is TGTGCCAGCAGCCGGGGGCCCCTACTAGCGGGGGGCCCGGAGACCCAGTACTTC.

The gene calls are TRBV10-3 and TRBJ2-1; 10 bases fit TRBD2. Germline lookup yields CDR1 ENHRY and CDR2 SYGVKD. V lost 0 bases and J lost 7; bases outside the gene matches: 9. The CDR3 sequence is 17 residues long. The CDR3 here is CAISESGTSGTSNEQFF. In DNA, the CDR3 is TGTGCCATCAGTGAGTCGGGCACTAGCGGGACTTCAAATGAGCAGTTCTTC.

This sequence joins TRBV5-1 and TRBJ1-4; 8 nucleotides match TRBD1. With 5 bases clipped from V and 3 bases from J, the junction kept 3 bases outside the gene matches. CDR3 length: 14 residues. CDR1 and CDR2 from the germline V gene are SGHRS and YFSETQ. The CDR3, as DNA: TGCGCCAGCAGTTTGACAGGGGCTAATGAAAAACTGTTTTTT. It translates to CASSLTGANEKLFF.

This clone was seen just once. The rearrangement joins TRBV5-6 to TRBJ2-1; D unresolved. The CDR3 sequence is 12 residues long. Germline V gives CDR1 SGHDT, CDR2 YYEEEE. V gave up 1 base and J gave up 10 bases, with 9 bases separating them. The CDR3 sequence is CASSLNRVEQFF. In DNA form, the CDR3 reads TGTGCCAGCAGCTTGAATAGGGTGGAGCAGTTCTTC. Looking up the rest from reference TRBV5-6 and TRBJ2-1 gives the full variable domain: DAGVTQSPTHLIKTRGQQVTLRCSPKSGHDTVSWYQQALGQGPQFIFQYYEEEERQRGNFPDRFSGHQFPNYSSELNVNALLLGDSALYLCASSLNRVEQFFGPGTRLTVL.

This clone has more than one count but fewer than ten. The chain employs TRBV6-5 and TRBJ2-1; 8 nucleotides agree with TRBD1. The CDR3 has 15 residues. V dropped 4 bases and J dropped 7; count of bases not matched to a gene: 9. Per germline, CDR1 MNHEY and CDR2 SVGAGI. For the CDR3, the DNA is TGTGCCAGCAGTTCCAAGACAGGGGAAGGGAATGAGCAGTTCTTC. This gives the protein CASSSKTGEGNEQFF.

The chain joins TRBV6-5 to TRBJ2-1; no reliable D call. The CDR3 spans 13 residues. Germline V gives CDR1 MNHEY, CDR2 SVGAGI. Trimming removed 0 bases at V and 11 bases at J, with 11 bases between. The CDR3 sequence is CASSYSSETQQFF. The CDR3 DNA reads as TGTGCCAGCAGTTACTCTTCGGAGACCCAGCAGTTCTTC.

The chain employs TRBV19 and TRBJ2-7; 9 bases align to TRBD1. The CDR3 loop spans 13 amino acids. V lost 5 bases, J lost 8 bases, and 7 bases stayed unmatched. The germline CDR1 and CDR2 sequences are LNHDA and SQIVND (reference sequence). The CDR3 DNA sequence: TGTGCCAGTAGTGGGACAGGGTGGGGCCAGCAGTACTTC. It codes for CASSGTGWGQQYF.

The chain combines TRBV6-2 or TRBV6-3 with TRBJ1-5; no definite D call. Germline CDR1 and CDR2: MNHEY and SVGEGT. The V gene lost 2 bases and the J gene lost 0 bases, with 11 bases spanning the gap. The CDR3 has 16 amino acids. The CDR3 region has the DNA TGTGCCAGCAGTTACACATATTTCTATAGCAATCAGCCCCAGCATTTT. It specifies CASSYTYFYSNQPQHF.

This clone was counted a single time. V gene TRBV28 combines with J gene TRBJ2-2, with TRBD2 matching over 10 bases. CDR3 length: 18 amino acids. After removal of 4 bases from V and 4 bases from J, the junction contained 12 bases not matched to a gene. Germline loops: CDR1 MDHEN, CDR2 SYDVKM. CDR3 in amino acids: CASSSHGLAVKGTGELFF. The DNA of the CDR3 is TGTGCCAGCAGTTCTCATGGACTAGCGGTGAAAGGCACCGGGGAGCTGTTTTTT. Looking up the rest from reference TRBV28 and TRBJ2-2 gives the full variable domain: DVKVTQSSRYLVKRTGEKVFLECVQDMDHENMFWYRQDPGLGLRLIYFSYDVKMKEKGDIPEGYSVSREKKERFSLILESASTNQTSMYLCASSSHGLAVKGTGELFFGEGSRLTVL.

The V call is TRBV27, the J call TRBJ1-1; tentatively, D is TRBD1 (6 bases). V dropped 5 bases and J dropped 4 bases, with 11 bases sitting between them. The CDR3 contains 13 residues. The V gene's germline CDR1 is MNHEY and CDR2 SMNVEV (reference sequence). CDR3 loop: CASSQRGGTEAFF. CDR3 DNA: TGTGCCAGCAGTCAAAGGGGGGGCACTGAAGCTTTCTTT.

This sequence joins TRBV6-6 and TRBJ1-6, with 10 bases aligning to TRBD1. The V gene end was trimmed by 2 bases and the J gene end by 7 bases; junction bases not matched to a gene: 2. The CDR3 has 15 residues. The germline V gene has CDR1 MNHNY and CDR2 SVGAGI (reference sequence). CDR3 sequence reads: CASSYRDRGNSPLHF. The CDR3 DNA is TGTGCCAGCAGTTACCGGGACAGGGGCAATTCACCCCTCCACTTT.

DNA of the CDR3: TGTGCCAGCAGCTTAGAGGGGGGCAGCAATCAGCCCCAGCATTTT. Translated, it gives CASSLEGGSNQPQHF. V gene TRBV7-3 combines with J gene TRBJ1-5, with a tentative D call TRBD1 (6 bases). V was clipped by 2 bases and J by 1 base, with 9 bases between them. This CDR3 has 15 residues. Per germline, CDR1 SGHTA and CDR2 FQGTGA.

This chain joins TRBV18 and TRBJ2-2; D is undetermined. V dropped 1 base and J dropped 5 bases, with 14 bases sitting between them. This CDR3 contains 16 residues. Germline V CDR1 and CDR2: KGHSH, LQKENI. Here the CDR3 DNA reads TGTGCCAGCTCACCACTAGGGCCAGGAACAACCGGGGAGCTGTTTTTT. Residues: CASSPLGPGTTGELFF.

The chain employs TRBV3-1 (or the pseudogene TRBV3-2) and TRBJ2-3; 9 bases agree with TRBD2. The CDR3 is 15 residues long. With V trimmed by 2 bases and J by 3 bases, 3 bases remained unmatched. The germline V gene has CDR1 LGHDT and CDR2 YNNKEL (reference sequence). This chain's CDR3 is CASSQLTSGTDTQYF. DNA for the CDR3: TGTGCCAGCAGCCAACTGACTAGCGGTACAGATACGCAGTATTTT.

The V call is TRBV24-1, the J call TRBJ2-7; D may be TRBD1 or TRBD2 (5 bases each). The CDR3 runs to 16 residues. Trimming pared 8 bases from V and 0 bases from J, leaving 19 bases between. Germline CDR1 KGHDR, CDR2 SFDVKD. DNA of the CDR3: TGTGCCACCATCGACACCCACCGGGACGGCTCCTACGAGCAGTACTTC. It yields the protein CATIDTHRDGSYEQYF.

V and J are TRBV27 and TRBJ1-5; possible D gene TRBD1, 5 bases. There are 14 residues in the CDR3. Germline-derived CDR1 and CDR2 are MNHEY and SMNVEV (reference sequence). Trimming took 0 bases from V and 5 from J, leaving 8 bases between them. The CDR3, as DNA: TGTGCCAGCAGTTTATCAGGGGTTCATCAGCCCCAGCATTTT. It is translated as CASSLSGVHQPQHF.

The genes are TRBV9 and TRBJ2-7, with 10 bases aligning to TRBD1. V gave up 4 bases and J gave up 4 bases; unmatched junction bases: 8. In germline, CDR1 is SGDLS, CDR2 YYNGEE. This CDR3 spans 15 amino acids. As DNA, the CDR3 is TGTGCCAGCAGCACTCAATGGGGACAGGGGTACGAGCAGTACTTC. As protein: CASSTQWGQGYEQYF.

The chain recombines TRBV19 with TRBJ2-7; 7 nucleotides match TRBD1. The CDR3 spans 13 residues. Trimming took 10 bases from V and 3 from J; bases not matched to a gene: 9. In germline, CDR1 is LNHDA, CDR2 SQIVND (reference sequence). The CDR3 reads CAIGDRKYYEQYF. The CDR3, as DNA: TGTGCCATTGGGGACAGAAAATACTACGAGCAGTACTTC.

J is TRBJ2-7 and V is TRBV29-1, with 7 bases that match TRBD1. V lost 7 bases and J lost 3; bases outside the gene matches: 12. The germline gives CDR1 SQVTM, CDR2 ANQGSEA. The CDR3 is made up of 14 amino acids. The CDR3 DNA sequence: TGCAGCGCGTACTCCGGGACAGTCTTCTACGAGCAGTACTTC. It codes for CSAYSGTVFYEQYF.